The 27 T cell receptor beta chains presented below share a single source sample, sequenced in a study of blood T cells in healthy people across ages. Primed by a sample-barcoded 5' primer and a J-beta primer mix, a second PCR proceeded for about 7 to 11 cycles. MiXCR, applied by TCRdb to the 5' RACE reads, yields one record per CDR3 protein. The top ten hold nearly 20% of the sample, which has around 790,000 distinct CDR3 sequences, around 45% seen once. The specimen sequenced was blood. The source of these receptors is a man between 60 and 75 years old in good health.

As DNA, the CDR3 is TGTGCCATCAGCCGAGACGGCGATAATTCACCCCTCCACTTT. Its translation is CAISRDGDNSPLHF. V is TRBV10-3 and J is TRBJ1-6; D gene uncertain. Looked up from germline, CDR1 is ENHRY and CDR2 is SYGVKD. With 6 bases removed from V and 5 bases from J, the gap between germline ends came to 11 bases. The CDR3 consists of 14 residues.

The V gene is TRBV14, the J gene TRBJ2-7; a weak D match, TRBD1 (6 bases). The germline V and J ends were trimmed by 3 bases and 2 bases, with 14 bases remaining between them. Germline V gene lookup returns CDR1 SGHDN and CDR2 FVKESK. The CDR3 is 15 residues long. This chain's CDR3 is CASSHLGAGAYEQYF. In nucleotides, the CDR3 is TGTGCCAGCAGCCACCTTGGGGCAGGGGCCTACGAGCAGTACTTC.

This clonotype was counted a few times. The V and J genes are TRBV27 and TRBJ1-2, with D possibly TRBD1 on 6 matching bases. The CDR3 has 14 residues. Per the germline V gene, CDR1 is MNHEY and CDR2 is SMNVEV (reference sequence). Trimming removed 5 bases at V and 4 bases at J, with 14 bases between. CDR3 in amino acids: CASSHRDLGYGYTF. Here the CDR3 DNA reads TGTGCCAGCAGTCACAGGGATCTCGGCTATGGCTACACCTTC.

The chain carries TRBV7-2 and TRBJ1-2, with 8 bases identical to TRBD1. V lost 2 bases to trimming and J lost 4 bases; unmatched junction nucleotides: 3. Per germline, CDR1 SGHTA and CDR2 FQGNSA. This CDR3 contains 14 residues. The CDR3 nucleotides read TGTGCCAGCAGCTTACAGGGGGCTACCTATGGCTACACCTTC. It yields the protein CASSLQGATYGYTF.

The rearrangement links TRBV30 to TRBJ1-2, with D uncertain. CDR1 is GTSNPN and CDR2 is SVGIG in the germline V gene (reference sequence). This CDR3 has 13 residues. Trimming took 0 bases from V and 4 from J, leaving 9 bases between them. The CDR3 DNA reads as TGTGCCTGGAGTGTACGGGCATCCTATGGCTACACCTTC. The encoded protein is CAWSVRASYGYTF.

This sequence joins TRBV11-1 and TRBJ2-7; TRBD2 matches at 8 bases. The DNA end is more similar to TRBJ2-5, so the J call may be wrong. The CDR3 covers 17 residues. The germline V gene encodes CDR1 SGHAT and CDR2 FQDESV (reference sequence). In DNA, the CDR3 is TGTGCCAGCAGCGAGACTAGCGTCCCCAACCATGGAGAGACCCAGTACTTC. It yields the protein CASSETSVPNHGETQYF.

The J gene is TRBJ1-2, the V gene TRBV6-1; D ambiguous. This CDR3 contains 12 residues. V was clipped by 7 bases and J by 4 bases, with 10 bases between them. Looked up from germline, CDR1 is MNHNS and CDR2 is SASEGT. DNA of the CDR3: TGTGCCAGCATGTGGCTGGGCTATGGCTACACCTTC. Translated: CASMWLGYGYTF.

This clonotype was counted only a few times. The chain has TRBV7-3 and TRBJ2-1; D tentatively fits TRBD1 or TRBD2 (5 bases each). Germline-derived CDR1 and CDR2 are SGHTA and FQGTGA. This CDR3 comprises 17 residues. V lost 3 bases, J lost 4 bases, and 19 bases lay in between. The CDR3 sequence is CASSLRSGTSSYNEQFF. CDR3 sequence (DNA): TGTGCCAGCAGCTTGCGATCCGGGACCTCATCTTACAATGAGCAGTTCTTC.

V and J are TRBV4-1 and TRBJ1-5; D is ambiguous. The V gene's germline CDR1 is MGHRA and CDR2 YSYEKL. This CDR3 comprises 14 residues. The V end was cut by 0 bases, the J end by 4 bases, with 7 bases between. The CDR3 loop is CASSQDPSNQPQHF. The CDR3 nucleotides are TGCGCCAGCAGCCAAGATCCCTCAAATCAGCCCCAGCATTTT.

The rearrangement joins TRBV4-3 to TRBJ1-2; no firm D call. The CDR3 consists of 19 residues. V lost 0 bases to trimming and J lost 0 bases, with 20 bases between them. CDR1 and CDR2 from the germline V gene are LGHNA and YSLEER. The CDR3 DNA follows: TGCGCCAGCAGCCAAGATGGTCCAGGACGCTTCACTTCTAACTATGGCTACACCTTC. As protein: CASSQDGPGRFTSNYGYTF.

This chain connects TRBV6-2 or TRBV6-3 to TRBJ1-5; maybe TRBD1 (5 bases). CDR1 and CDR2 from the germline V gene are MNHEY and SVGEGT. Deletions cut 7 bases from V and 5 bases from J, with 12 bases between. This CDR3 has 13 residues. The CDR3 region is CASNDGTYQPQHF. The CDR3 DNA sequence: TGTGCCAGCAATGACGGGACCTATCAGCCCCAGCATTTT.

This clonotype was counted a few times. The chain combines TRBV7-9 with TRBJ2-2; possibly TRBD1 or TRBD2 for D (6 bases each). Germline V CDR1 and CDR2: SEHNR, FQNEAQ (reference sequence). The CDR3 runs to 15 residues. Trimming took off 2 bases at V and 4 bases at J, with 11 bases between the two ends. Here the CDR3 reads CASSLTGAITGELFF. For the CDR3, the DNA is TGTGCCAGCAGCTTAACGGGGGCTATCACCGGGGAGCTGTTTTTT.

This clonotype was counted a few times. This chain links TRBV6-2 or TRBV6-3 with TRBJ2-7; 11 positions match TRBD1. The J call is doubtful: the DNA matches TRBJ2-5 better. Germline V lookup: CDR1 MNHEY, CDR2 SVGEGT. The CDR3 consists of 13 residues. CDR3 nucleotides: TGTGCCAGCAGAGGACAGGGGGCGGAGACCCAGTACTTC. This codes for CASRGQGAETQYF.

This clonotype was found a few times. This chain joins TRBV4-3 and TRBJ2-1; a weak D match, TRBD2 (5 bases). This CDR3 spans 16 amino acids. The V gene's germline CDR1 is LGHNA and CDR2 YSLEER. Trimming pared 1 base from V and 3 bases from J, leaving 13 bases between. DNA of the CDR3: TGCGCCAGCAGCCAAGCTCGGACTGGCGTCTACAATGAGCAGTTCTTC. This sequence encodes CASSQARTGVYNEQFF.

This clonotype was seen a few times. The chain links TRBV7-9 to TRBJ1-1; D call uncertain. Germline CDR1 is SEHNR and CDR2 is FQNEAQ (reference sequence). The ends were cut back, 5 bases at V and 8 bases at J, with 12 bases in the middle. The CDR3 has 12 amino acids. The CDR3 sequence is CASSLHREEAFF. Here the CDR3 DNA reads TGTGCCAGCAGCCTCCACAGAGAAGAAGCTTTCTTT. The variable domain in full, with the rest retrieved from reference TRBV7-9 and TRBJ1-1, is DTGVSQNPRHKITKRGQNVTFRCDPISEHNRLYWYRQTLGQGPEFLTYFQNEAQLEKSRLLSDRFSAERPKGSFSTLEIQRTEQGDSAMYLCASSLHREEAFFGQGTRLTVV.

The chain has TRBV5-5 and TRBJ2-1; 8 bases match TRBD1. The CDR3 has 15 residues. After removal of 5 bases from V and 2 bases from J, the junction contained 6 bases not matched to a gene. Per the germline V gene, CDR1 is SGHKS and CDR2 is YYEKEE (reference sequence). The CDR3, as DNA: TGTGCCAGCAGACAGCAGGGGGCTCCCTACAATGAGCAGTTCTTC. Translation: CASRQQGAPYNEQFF.

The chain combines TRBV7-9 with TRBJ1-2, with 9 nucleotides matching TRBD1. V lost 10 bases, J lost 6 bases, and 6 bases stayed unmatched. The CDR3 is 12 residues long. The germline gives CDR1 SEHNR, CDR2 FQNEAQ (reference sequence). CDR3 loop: CATGDRVDGYTF. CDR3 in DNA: TGTGCCACAGGGGACAGGGTCGATGGCTACACCTTC. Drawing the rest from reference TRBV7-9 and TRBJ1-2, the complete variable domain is DTGVSQNPRHKITKRGQNVTFRCDPISEHNRLYWYRQTLGQGPEFLTYFQNEAQLEKSRLLSDRFSAERPKGSFSTLEIQRTEQGDSAMYLCATGDRVDGYTFGSGTRLTVV.

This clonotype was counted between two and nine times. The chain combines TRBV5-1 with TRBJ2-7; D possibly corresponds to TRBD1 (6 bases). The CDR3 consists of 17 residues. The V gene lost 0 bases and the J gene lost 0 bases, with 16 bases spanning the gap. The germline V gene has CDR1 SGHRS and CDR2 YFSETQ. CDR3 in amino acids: CASSLDYSGTSSYEQYF. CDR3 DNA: TGCGCCAGCAGCTTGGATTACTCGGGGACAAGCTCCTACGAGCAGTACTTC.

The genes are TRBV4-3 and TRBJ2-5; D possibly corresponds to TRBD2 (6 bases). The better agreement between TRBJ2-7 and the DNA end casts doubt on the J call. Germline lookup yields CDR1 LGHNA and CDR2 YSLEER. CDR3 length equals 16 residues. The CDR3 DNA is TGCGCCAGCAGCCAAGATCGGAGGGACCCCTCCTACGAGCAGTACTTC. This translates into CASSQDRRDPSYEQYF.

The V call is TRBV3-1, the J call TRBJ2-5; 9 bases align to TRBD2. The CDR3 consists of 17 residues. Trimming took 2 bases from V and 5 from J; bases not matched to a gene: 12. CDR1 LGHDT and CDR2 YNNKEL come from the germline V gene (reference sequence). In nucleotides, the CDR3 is TGTGCCAGCAGCCAACCCCGGGGACTAGCCCAGCGGGAGACCCAGTACTTC. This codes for CASSQPRGLAQRETQYF.

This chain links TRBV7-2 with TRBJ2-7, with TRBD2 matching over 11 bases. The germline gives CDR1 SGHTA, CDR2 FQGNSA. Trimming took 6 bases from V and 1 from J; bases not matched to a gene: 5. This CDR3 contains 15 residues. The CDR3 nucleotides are TGTGCCAGCAGTAGCGGGGGGGCCGGATCCTACGAGCAGTACTTC. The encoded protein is CASSSGGAGSYEQYF. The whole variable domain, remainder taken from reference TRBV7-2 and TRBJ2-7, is GAGVSQSPSNKVTEKGKDVELRCDPISGHTALYWYRQSLGQGLEFLIYFQGNSAPDKSGLPSDRFSAERTGGSVSTLTIQRTQQEDSAVYLCASSSGGAGSYEQYFGPGTRLTVT.

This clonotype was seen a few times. CDR3 sequence (DNA): TGTGCCAGCACCGAAAACCTTGGGGCCAACGTCCTGACTTTC. Its protein is CASTENLGANVLTF. The chain recombines TRBV2 with TRBJ2-6; no clear D. Per the germline V gene, CDR1 is SNHLY and CDR2 is FYNNEI. This CDR3 spans 14 amino acids. V lost 7 bases and J lost 3, with 10 bases in between. The full variable domain, with the rest looked up from reference TRBV2 and TRBJ2-6, is EPEVTQTPSHQVTQMGQEVILRCVPISNHLYFYWYRQILGQKVEFLVSFYNNEISEKSEIFDDQFSVERPDGSNFTLKIRSTKLEDSAMYFCASTENLGANVLTFGAGSRLTVL.

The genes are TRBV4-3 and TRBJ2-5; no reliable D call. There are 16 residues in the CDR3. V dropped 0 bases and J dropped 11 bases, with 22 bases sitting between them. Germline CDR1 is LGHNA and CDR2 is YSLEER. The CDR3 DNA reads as TGCGCCAGCAGCCAAGATCTGGGATCTACTTTCTATGAGCAGTACTTC. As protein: CASSQDLGSTFYEQYF.

In DNA, the CDR3 is TGTGCCAGCAGCTTGGGTGGGACCCCAGATACGCAGTATTTT. This encodes CASSLGGTPDTQYF. This chain joins TRBV5-6 and TRBJ2-3; D is perhaps TRBD1 or TRBD2 (5 bases each). Trimming shortened V by 0 bases and J by 4 bases, and 9 bases separated the two germline ends. Per germline, CDR1 SGHDT and CDR2 YYEEEE. The CDR3 covers 14 residues.

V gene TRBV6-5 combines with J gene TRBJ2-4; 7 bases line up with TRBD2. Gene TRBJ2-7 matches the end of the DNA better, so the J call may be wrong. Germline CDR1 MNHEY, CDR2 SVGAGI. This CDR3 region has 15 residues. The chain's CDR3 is CASSRSAGVIYEQYF. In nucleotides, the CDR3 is TGTGCCAGCAGCCGCAGCGCGGGAGTGATCTACGAGCAGTACTTC.

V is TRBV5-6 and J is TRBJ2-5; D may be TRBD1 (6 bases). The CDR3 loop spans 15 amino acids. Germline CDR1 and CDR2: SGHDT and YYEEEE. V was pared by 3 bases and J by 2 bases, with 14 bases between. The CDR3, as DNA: TGTGCCAGCAGCTCCACGGCAGGGGCACAAGAGACCCAGTACTTC. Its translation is CASSSTAGAQETQYF.

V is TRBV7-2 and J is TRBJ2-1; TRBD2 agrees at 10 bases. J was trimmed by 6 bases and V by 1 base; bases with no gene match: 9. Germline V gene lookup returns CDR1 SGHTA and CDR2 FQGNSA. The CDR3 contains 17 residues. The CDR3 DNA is TGTGCCAGCAGCTTAGTCTCGCTAGCGGGGGTGTCCAATGAGCAGTTCTTC. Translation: CASSLVSLAGVSNEQFF.